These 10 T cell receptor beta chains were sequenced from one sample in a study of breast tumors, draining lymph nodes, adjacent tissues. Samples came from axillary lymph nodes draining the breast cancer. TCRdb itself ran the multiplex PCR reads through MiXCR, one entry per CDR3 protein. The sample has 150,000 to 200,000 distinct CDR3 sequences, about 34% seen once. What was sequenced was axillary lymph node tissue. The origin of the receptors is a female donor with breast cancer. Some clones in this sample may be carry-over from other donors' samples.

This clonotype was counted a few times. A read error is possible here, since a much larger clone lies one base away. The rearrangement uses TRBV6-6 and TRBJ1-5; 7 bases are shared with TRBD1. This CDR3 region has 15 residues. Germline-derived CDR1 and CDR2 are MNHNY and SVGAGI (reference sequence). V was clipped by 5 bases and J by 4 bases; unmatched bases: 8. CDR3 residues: CASSREGQTNQPQHF. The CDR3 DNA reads TGTGCCAGCAGTCGCGAGGGACAGACTAATCAGCCCCAGCATTTT.

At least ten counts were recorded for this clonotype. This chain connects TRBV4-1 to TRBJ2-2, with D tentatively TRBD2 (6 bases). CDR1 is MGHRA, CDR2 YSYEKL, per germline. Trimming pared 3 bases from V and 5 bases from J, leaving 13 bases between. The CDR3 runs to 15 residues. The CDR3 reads CASSQPGTQTGELFF. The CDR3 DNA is TGCGCCAGCAGCCAGCCCGGGACTCAAACCGGGGAGCTGTTTTTT.

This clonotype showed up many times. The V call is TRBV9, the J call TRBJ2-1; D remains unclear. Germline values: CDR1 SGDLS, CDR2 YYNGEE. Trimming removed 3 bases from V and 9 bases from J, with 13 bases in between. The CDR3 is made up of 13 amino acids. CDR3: CASSGALGGEQFF. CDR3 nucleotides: TGTGCCAGCAGCGGAGCTCTAGGCGGTGAGCAGTTCTTC. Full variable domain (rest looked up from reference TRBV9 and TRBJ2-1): DSGVTQTPKHLITATGQRVTLRCSPRSGDLSVYWYQQSLDQGLQFLIQYYNGEERAKGNILERFSAQQFPDLHSELNLSSLELGDSALYFCASSGALGGEQFFGPGTRLTVL.

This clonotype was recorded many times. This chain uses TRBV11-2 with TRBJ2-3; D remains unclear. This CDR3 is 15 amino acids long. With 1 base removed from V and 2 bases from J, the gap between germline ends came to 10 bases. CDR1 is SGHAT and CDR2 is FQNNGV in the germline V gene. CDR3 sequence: CASSLVAELTDTQYF. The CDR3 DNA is TGTGCCAGCAGCTTAGTGGCAGAGCTCACAGATACGCAGTATTTT.

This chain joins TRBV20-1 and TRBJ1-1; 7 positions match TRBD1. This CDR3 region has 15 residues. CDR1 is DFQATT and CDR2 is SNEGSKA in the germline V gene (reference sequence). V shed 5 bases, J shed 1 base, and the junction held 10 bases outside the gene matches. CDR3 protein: CSAAFNRGRNTEAFF. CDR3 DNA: TGCAGTGCTGCTTTTAACAGGGGAAGGAACACTGAAGCTTTCTTT.

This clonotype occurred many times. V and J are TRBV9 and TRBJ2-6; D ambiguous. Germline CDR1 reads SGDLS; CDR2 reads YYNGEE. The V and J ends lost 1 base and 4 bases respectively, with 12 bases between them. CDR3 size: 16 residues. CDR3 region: CASSVLASGGANVLTF. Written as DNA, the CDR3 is TGTGCCAGCAGCGTACTCGCGTCGGGCGGGGCCAACGTCCTGACTTTC. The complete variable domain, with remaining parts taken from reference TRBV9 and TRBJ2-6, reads DSGVTQTPKHLITATGQRVTLRCSPRSGDLSVYWYQQSLDQGLQFLIQYYNGEERAKGNILERFSAQQFPDLHSELNLSSLELGDSALYFCASSVLASGGANVLTFGAGSRLTVL.

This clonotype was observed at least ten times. The CDR3 sequence is CASSLGAPWAEQYF. The CDR3 DNA reads TGTGCCAGCAGCTTGGGTGCCCCTTGGGCCGAGCAGTACTTC. The genes are TRBV5-6 and TRBJ2-7; no reliable D call. The V gene's germline CDR1 is SGHDT and CDR2 YYEEEE. The CDR3 is 14 amino acids. V dropped 0 bases and J dropped 6 bases, with 13 bases sitting between them.

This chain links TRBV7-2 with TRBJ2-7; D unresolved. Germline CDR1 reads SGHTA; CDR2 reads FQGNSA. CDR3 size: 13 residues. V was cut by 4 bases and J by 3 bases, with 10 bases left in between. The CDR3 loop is CASSSDRLYEQYF. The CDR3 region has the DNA TGTGCCAGCAGCTCCGATCGGCTCTACGAGCAGTACTTC.

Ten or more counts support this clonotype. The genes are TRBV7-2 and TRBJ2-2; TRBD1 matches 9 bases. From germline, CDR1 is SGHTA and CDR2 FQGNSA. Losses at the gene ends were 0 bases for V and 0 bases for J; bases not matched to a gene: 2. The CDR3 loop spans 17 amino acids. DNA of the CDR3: TGTGCCAGCAGCTTAGCCCGGGACAGGGCGAACACCGGGGAGCTGTTTTTT. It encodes CASSLARDRANTGELFF.

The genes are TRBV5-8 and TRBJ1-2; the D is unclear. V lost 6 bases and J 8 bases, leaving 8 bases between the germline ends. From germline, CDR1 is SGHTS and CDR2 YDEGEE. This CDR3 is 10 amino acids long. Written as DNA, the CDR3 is TGTGCCAGCAACGAGGGAGGCTACACCTTC. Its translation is CASNEGGYTF.